Listed below are T cell receptor beta chains from one sample, sequenced in a study of CD8+CD57+ T cells in acquired aplastic anemia. TCRdb called the reads again in MiXCR, with one record for every CDR3 protein. The sample records 160,000 or so distinct CDR3 sequences, roughly 50% being singletons. The sample consisted of sorted CD4+, CD8+, or CD8+CD57+ T cells (not recorded which) from PBMCs. Source of these receptors: a human donor with aplastic anemia. Both conserved end residues are part of each CDR3. Fields, in order: V gene, clone size, D gene, J gene, CDR3 DNA, CDR3 protein. A D gene is named only where the DNA matches it firmly. A row's size may be missing; if present it is once, few, many or a size class.

V gene: TRBV24-1; clone size: many; D gene: .; J gene: TRBJ2-4; CDR3 DNA: TGTGCCACCAGTGATTCCGGGGGAGCCAAAAACATTCAGTACTTC; CDR3 protein: CATSDSGGAKNIQYF
V gene: TRBV19; clone size: .; D gene: TRBD1; J gene: TRBJ2-1; CDR3 DNA: TGTGCCAGTAGTTCAACAGGGGGCCGGAATGAGCAGTTCTTC; CDR3 protein: CASSSTGGRNEQFF
V gene: TRBV20-1; clone size: many; D gene: TRBD1; J gene: TRBJ2-5; CDR3 DNA: TGCAGTGCTAGACGACAGGGGGCTGTGGAGACCCAGTACTTC; CDR3 protein: CSARRQGAVETQYF
V gene: TRBV2; clone size: many; D gene: TRBD2; J gene: TRBJ2-3; CDR3 DNA: TGTGCCAGCAAACTAGCGGGCACAGATACGCAGTATTTT; CDR3 protein: CASKLAGTDTQYF
V gene: TRBV24-1; clone size: .; D gene: .; J gene: TRBJ2-3; CDR3 DNA: TGTGCCACCAGTGGCCTCGGAACAGATACGCAGTATTTT; CDR3 protein: CATSGLGTDTQYF
V gene: TRBV13; clone size: many; D gene: .; J gene: TRBJ2-1; CDR3 DNA: TGTGCCAGCAGAAATAGGCTAGCCTACAATGAGCAGTTCTTC; CDR3 protein: CASRNRLAYNEQFF
V gene: TRBV6-2/TRBV6-3; clone size: .; D gene: TRBD1; J gene: TRBJ2-5; CDR3 DNA: TGTGCCAGCACCCCATCCGGGACAGGGGCAACAGAGACCCGGTACTTC; CDR3 protein: CASTPSGTGATETRYF
V gene: TRBV20-1; clone size: .; D gene: .; J gene: TRBJ2-1; CDR3 DNA: TGCAGTGCTCTTAGGGTTTATGAGCAGTTCTTC; CDR3 protein: CSALRVYEQFF
V gene: TRBV14; clone size: .; D gene: .; J gene: TRBJ1-6; CDR3 DNA: TGTGCCAGCTCACAAGTCGAACATAATTCACCCCACCACTTT; CDR3 protein: CASSQVEHNSPHHF
V gene: TRBV20-1; clone size: many; D gene: .; J gene: TRBJ1-1; CDR3 DNA: TGCAGTGCTAGTAGATCGAACACTGAAGCTTTCTTT; CDR3 protein: CSASRSNTEAFF
V gene: TRBV2; clone size: .; D gene: TRBD2; J gene: TRBJ2-3; CDR3 DNA: TGTGCCAGCAGTTTGTCTAGCGGGGGGTCAGATACGCAGTATTTT; CDR3 protein: CASSLSSGGSDTQYF
V gene: TRBV19; clone size: .; D gene: .; J gene: TRBJ2-7; CDR3 DNA: TGTGCGAGTGCCCAGACTCTTACCTACGAGCAGTACTTC; CDR3 protein: CASAQTLTYEQYF
V gene: TRBV19; clone size: many; D gene: .; J gene: TRBJ1-4; CDR3 DNA: TGTGCCAGTGGTACGACTGCGGTGGTTGAAAAACTGTTTTTT; CDR3 protein: CASGTTAVVEKLFF
V gene: TRBV7-9; clone size: once; D gene: .; J gene: TRBJ1-1; CDR3 DNA: TGTGCCAGCAGCTCGTACGGCAGGGGTCTAAAAGGGGCTTTCTTT; CDR3 protein: CASSSYGRGLKGAFF
V gene: TRBV9; clone size: many; D gene: TRBD2; J gene: TRBJ2-2; CDR3 DNA: TGTGCCAGCAGCGACATAGCGGGAGCGACCGGGGAGCTGTTTTTT; CDR3 protein: CASSDIAGATGELFF
V gene: TRBV10-3; clone size: few; D gene: .; J gene: TRBJ1-2; CDR3 DNA: TGTGCCATCAACCGGATTTACTATGGCTACACCTTC; CDR3 protein: CAINRIYYGYTF
V gene: TRBV10-3; clone size: .; D gene: TRBD2; J gene: TRBJ2-1; CDR3 DNA: TGTGCCATCAGTGAGCCAGCGGGAGGGAACAATGAGCAGTTCTTC; CDR3 protein: CAISEPAGGNNEQFF
V gene: TRBV20-1; clone size: .; D gene: TRBD2; J gene: TRBJ2-1; CDR3 DNA: TGCAGTGCGAAACTAGCGGTAAAAGGGAGTGAGCAGTTCTTC; CDR3 protein: CSAKLAVKGSEQFF
V gene: TRBV20-1; clone size: many; D gene: .; J gene: TRBJ2-7; CDR3 DNA: TGCAGTGCTATGGACCTCCGGGGCTACGAGCAGTACTTC; CDR3 protein: CSAMDLRGYEQYF
V gene: TRBV19; clone size: many; D gene: .; J gene: TRBJ1-5; CDR3 DNA: TGTGCCAGTAGTACCCGGACAGACAATAGCAATCAGCCCCAGCATTTT; CDR3 protein: CASSTRTDNSNQPQHF
V gene: TRBV5-1; clone size: many; D gene: .; J gene: TRBJ1-6; CDR3 DNA: TGCGCCAGCAGCTTGGGGGATCAATCACCCCTCCACTTT; CDR3 protein: CASSLGDQSPLHF
V gene: TRBV4-1; clone size: few; D gene: .; J gene: TRBJ2-5; CDR3 DNA: TGCGCCAGCAGCCAAGTTCCGGGACGGGAGACCCAGTACTTC; CDR3 protein: CASSQVPGRETQYF
V gene: TRBV11-1; clone size: many; D gene: TRBD1; J gene: TRBJ1-1; CDR3 DNA: TGTGCCAGCAGCGTCCTTGGGACAGGGGGCCGCGACGCCTCTATATACGCTGAAGCTTTCTTT; CDR3 protein: CASSVLGTGGRDASIYAEAFF
V gene: TRBV2; clone size: few; D gene: .; J gene: TRBJ1-5; CDR3 DNA: TGTGCCAGCCACTACCAAGGGGACCAGCCCCAGCATTTT; CDR3 protein: CASHYQGDQPQHF
V gene: TRBV4-2; clone size: many; D gene: .; J gene: TRBJ2-3; CDR3 DNA: TGTGCCAGCAGCGGGGGAGGACGAGAAAACACAGATACGCAGTATTTT; CDR3 protein: CASSGGGRENTDTQYF
V gene: TRBV2; clone size: few; D gene: .; J gene: TRBJ1-5; CDR3 DNA: TGTGCCAGCAGGCTGGGGGATGGCAATCAGCCCCAGCATTTT; CDR3 protein: CASRLGDGNQPQHF
V gene: TRBV9; clone size: many; D gene: .; J gene: TRBJ2-1; CDR3 DNA: TGTGCCAGCAGCGTAGATGCAAGAGGCTGGTACGATGAGCAGTTCTTC; CDR3 protein: CASSVDARGWYDEQFF
V gene: TRBV2; clone size: .; D gene: .; J gene: TRBJ1-5; CDR3 DNA: TGTGCCAGCACCGCTGCCGGACAGATTTACAATCAGCCCCAGCATTTT; CDR3 protein: CASTAAGQIYNQPQHF
V gene: TRBV10-3; clone size: many; D gene: .; J gene: TRBJ1-5; CDR3 DNA: TGTGCCATCAGTGCCGTTAGGATGGAGCCCCAGCATTTT; CDR3 protein: CAISAVRMEPQHF
V gene: TRBV9; clone size: few; D gene: .; J gene: TRBJ1-1; CDR3 DNA: TGTGCCAGCAGCGAGGGGGGACGGTCGCACACTGAAGCTTTCTTT; CDR3 protein: CASSEGGRSHTEAFF
V gene: TRBV20-1; clone size: many; D gene: .; J gene: TRBJ2-3; CDR3 DNA: TGCAGTGCTGTAAATACAGATACGCAGTATTTT; CDR3 protein: CSAVNTDTQYF